The T cell receptor beta chain described here comes from a study of blood T cells in healthy people across ages (dated by TCRdb to the mid-2010s). For the wider study: Template switching captured roughly one uniquely barcoded TCR beta cDNA molecule per two T cells in model experiments. To avoid experimental bias, donors of different ages were randomly spread across the sequencing lanes. For two donors (one aged 18 to 30 and one aged 80 or older), the study analyzed two additional independent replicas of 1 million unique cDNA reads from the same blood draw. Donors were grouped into four age groups: young (average approximately 15 years), middle-aged (under 40), aged (around 60) and long-lived (approximately 81). Using deep sequencing normalized with unique cDNA molecular identifiers, the study measured how TCR beta repertoire diversity changes with age.

Library method: 5' RACE. For sequencing, an Illumina HiSeq 2500 was employed. A second PCR of about 7 to 12 cycles was run with a J-beta primer mix and a sample-barcoded 5' primer. Each TCR beta cDNA molecule received a unique molecular identifier from a template-switch 5' adaptor carrying 12 random nucleotides. Each sample yielded at least 2.5 million CDR3-containing paired-end reads. First-strand cDNA synthesis was performed from all RNA using the Mint cDNA synthesis kit, with priming by a TRBC-specific oligonucleotide. Following uracil-DNA glycosylase treatment, a first 18-cycle PCR with universal primers M1SS and BC2_uni_R was performed on all cDNA. Concerning the study's data processing: Normalization of each sample was performed by random selection of 1 million high-quality reads, each carrying a distinct molecular identifier. Instead of being binned into consensus sequences, reads with shared molecular identifiers were discarded. MiTCR, with a Q25 quality threshold and the strictest error-elimination algorithm, was used for CDR3 identification, clonotype clustering and error correction. A nonparametric unseen species model with Euler transformation was used to estimate lower-bound total TCR beta diversity. TCRdb redid the processing of the public reads, applying fastp at Q25 and MiXCR, and retained in-frame beta chains. Each entry is one CDR3 protein sequence, shown with its most common DNA and genes. These V and J calls originate from TCRdb's pipeline instead of the authors' own analysis. The sample table lists 1.5 million or so distinct CDR3 sequences, about 40% of them with a count of one. Around 8% of the sample is in the top ten clones.

This clonotype was counted ten times or more. The antigen this receptor binds is unknown. Base qualities are not recorded, but no much larger clone differs from it by a single base. What the authors observed across the whole study: Compared with the aged group, more naive CD4+ T cells, fewer expanded clones and increased TCR diversity were shown by the long-lived group, suggesting age selection. The CMV infection status of donors was not known, potentially confounding age-related changes in expanded clonotypes. As age increased, observed TCR beta diversity per million T cells dropped in a roughly linear way, and a significant reduction was already evident by age approximately 40. Estimates of total diversity based on one million sequenced T cells were considered lower bounds and underestimates. Observed TCR beta diversity correlated strongly with the percentage of naive T cells measured by flow cytometry. Conclusive comparison of naive and antigen-experienced compartments was prevented by the profiling of bulk unsorted PBMCs.

Based on the germline V gene, the CDR1 and CDR2 sequences are SGHAT and FQNNGV. The CDR3 numbers 16 residues from cysteine through phenylalanine. Only CDR3 DNA is held: 48 bases, read in frame from base 1. Trimming leaves V shorter by 5 bases and J shorter by 3 bases, with the junction holding 11 bases beyond the gene matches. Donors were a few dozen systemically healthy Caucasian individuals from Russia aged about 6 to 100 years. Roughly 11 milliliters of peripheral blood were drawn from each donor into EDTA-treated Vacutainer tubes. Ficoll-Paque density-gradient centrifugation was used to isolate PBMCs, with at least 6 million per sample. Total RNA was extracted from PBMCs with Trizol reagent, with at least 6 micrograms obtained per sample. The percentages of naive CD45RAhigh/CD27high T cells were determined by flow cytometry on a PBMC aliquot from every donor.

Recombination joined TRBV11-2 with TRBJ2-3, with TRBD2 identical over 7 junction bases. The sample consisted of blood. The receptor's source is a woman between 18 and 29 years old in good health. This receptor carries the CDR3 CASSLPTSSGTDTQYF. The DNA reads as follows: TGTGCCAGCAGCCTACCGACTAGCAGCGGAACAGATACGCAGTATTTT.